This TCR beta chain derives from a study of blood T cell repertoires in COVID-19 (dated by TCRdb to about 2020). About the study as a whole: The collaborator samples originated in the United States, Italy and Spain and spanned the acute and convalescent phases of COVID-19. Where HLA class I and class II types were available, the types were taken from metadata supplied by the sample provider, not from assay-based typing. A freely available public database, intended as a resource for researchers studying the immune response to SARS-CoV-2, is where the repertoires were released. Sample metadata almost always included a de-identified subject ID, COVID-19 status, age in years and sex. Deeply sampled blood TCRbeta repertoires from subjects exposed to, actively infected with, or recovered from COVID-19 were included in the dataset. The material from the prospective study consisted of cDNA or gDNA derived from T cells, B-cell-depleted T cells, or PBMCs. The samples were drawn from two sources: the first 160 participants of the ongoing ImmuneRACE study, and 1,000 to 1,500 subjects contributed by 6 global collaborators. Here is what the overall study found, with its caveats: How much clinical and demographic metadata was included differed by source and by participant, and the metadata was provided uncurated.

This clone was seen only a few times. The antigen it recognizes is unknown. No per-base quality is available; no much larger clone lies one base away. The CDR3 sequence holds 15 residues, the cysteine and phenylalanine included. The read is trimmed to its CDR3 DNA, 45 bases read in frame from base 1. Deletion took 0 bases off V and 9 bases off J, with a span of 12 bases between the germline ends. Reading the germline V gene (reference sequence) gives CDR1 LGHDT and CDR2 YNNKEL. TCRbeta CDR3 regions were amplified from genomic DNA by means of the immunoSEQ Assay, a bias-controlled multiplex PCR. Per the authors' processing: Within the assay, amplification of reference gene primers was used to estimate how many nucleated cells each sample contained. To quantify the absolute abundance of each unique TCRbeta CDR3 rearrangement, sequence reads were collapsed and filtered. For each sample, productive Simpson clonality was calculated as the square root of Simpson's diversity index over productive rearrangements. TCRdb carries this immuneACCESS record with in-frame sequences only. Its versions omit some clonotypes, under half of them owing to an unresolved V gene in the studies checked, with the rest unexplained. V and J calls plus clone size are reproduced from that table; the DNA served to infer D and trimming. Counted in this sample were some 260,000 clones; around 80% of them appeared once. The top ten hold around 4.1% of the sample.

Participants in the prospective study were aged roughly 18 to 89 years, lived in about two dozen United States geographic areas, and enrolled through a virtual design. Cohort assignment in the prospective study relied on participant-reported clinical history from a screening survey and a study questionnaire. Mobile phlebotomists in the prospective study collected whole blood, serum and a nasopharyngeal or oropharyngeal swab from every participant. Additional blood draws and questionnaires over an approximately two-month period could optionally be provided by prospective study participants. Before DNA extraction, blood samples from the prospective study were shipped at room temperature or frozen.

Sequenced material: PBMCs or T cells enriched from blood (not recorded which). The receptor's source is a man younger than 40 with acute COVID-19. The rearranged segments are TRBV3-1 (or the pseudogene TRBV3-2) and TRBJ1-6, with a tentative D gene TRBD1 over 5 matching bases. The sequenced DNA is TGTGCCAGCAGCCAAGAGGGGGGGGTCGGTTCACCCCTCCACTTT. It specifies CASSQEGGVGSPLHF.